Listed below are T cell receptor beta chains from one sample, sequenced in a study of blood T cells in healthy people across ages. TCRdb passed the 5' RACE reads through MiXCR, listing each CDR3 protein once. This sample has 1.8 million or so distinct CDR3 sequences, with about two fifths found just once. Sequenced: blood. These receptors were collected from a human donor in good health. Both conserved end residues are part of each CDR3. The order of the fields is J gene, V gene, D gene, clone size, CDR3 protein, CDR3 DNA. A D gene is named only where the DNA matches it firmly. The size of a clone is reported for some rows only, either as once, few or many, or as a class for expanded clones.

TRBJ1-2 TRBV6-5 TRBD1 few CASSYSTGEYEYGYTF TGTGCCAGCAGTTACTCCACAGGGGAGTATGAGTATGGCTACACCTTC
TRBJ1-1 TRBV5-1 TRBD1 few CASSFLMGQSEAFF TGCGCCAGCAGCTTCTTAATGGGACAGTCTGAAGCTTTCTTT
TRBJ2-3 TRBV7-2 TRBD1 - CASSLAGTGLTLSTDTQYF TGTGCCAGCAGCCTGGCTGGGACAGGTCTTACCTTGAGCACAGATACGCAGTATTTT
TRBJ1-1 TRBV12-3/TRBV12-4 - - CASSRGRGGGTEAFF TGTGCCAGCAGTCGGGGCAGGGGAGGGGGGACTGAAGCTTTCTTT
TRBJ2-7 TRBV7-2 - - CASSTQTEAYEQYF TGTGCCAGCAGCACTCAGACAGAAGCCTACGAGCAGTACTTC
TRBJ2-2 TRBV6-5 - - CASSLQVPQTGELFF TGTGCCAGCAGCTTACAGGTCCCGCAAACCGGGGAGCTGTTTTTT
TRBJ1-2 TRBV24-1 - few CATSDFAGYGYTF TGTGCCACCAGTGATTTCGCAGGGTATGGCTACACCTTC
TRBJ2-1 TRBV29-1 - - CSVSTQNNVQFF TGCAGCGTTTCAACACAGAACAATGTGCAGTTCTTC
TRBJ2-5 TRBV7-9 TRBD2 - CASSPDFGGGRETQYF TGTGCCAGCAGCCCCGATTTCGGGGGGGGCCGAGAGACCCAGTACTTC
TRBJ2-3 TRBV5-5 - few CASSLDVRRETDTQYF TGTGCCAGCAGCTTGGATGTCAGAAGGGAGACAGATACGCAGTATTTT
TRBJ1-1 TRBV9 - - CASRGVVLGNTEAFF TGTGCCAGCAGGGGGGTAGTATTAGGGAACACTGAAGCTTTCTTT
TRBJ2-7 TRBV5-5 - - CASSPGIRVAHEQYF TGTGCCAGCAGCCCGGGGATAAGGGTAGCCCACGAGCAGTACTTC
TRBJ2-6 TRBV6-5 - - CASSYIPGIGVPGANVLTF TGTGCCAGCAGTTATATCCCTGGGATAGGGGTGCCTGGGGCCAACGTCCTGACTTTC